Shown below are 22 T cell receptor beta chains from a single sample sequenced in a study of response to subunit inactivated influenza vaccine. MiXCR, run by TCRdb on the RT-PCR reads, gives a single entry per CDR3 protein. The sample has roughly 650,000 distinct CDR3 sequences; more than 15% are singletons. The starting material was PBMCs from blood, obtained 12 days after vaccination. The receptors shown here come from a man between 45 and 60 years old who received an inactivated influenza vaccine.

The chain recombines TRBV7-6 with TRBJ2-5; D call uncertain. The length of the CDR3 is 14 residues. V was shortened by 2 bases and J by 0 bases, with 7 bases between the two germline ends. Germline V gene lookup returns CDR1 SGHVS and CDR2 FNYEAQ. This CDR3 is CASSLNQNQETQYF. The CDR3 DNA follows: TGTGCCAGCAGCTTAAATCAGAACCAAGAGACCCAGTACTTC. The full variable domain, in which reference TRBV7-6 and TRBJ2-5 provide the parts outside the CDR3, is GAGVSQSPRYKVTKRGQDVALRCDPISGHVSLYWYRQALGQGPEFLTYFNYEAQQDKSGLPNDRFSAERPEGSISTLTIQRTEQRDSAMYRCASSLNQNQETQYFGPGTRLLVL.

This clonotype was counted a few times. The chain couples TRBV20-1 to TRBJ2-7; 7 nucleotides align to TRBD2. V lost 3 bases, J lost 0 bases, and 11 bases stayed unmatched. The CDR3 length is 16 residues. Germline V CDR1 and CDR2: DFQATT, SNEGSKA (reference sequence). The CDR3 sequence: CSARWEKAGLSYEQYF. For the CDR3, the DNA is TGCAGTGCTAGGTGGGAGAAAGCGGGACTCTCCTACGAGCAGTACTTC.

This clonotype has a handful of counts. This chain uses TRBV20-1 with TRBJ2-7; the D gene could be TRBD1 or TRBD2 (7 bases each). This CDR3 spans 14 amino acids. Trimming shortened V by 5 bases and J by 4 bases, and 18 bases separated the two germline ends. CDR1 and CDR2 from the germline V gene are DFQATT and SNEGSKA (reference sequence). The chain's CDR3 is CSARQQGRGYEQYF. DNA of the CDR3: TGCAGTGCTCGACAACAGGGGAGGGGATACGAGCAGTACTTC.

The chain employs TRBV6-1 and TRBJ2-3; D unclear. Trimming cost V 5 bases and J 1 base, with 13 bases left between them. Germline CDR1 is MNHNS and CDR2 is SASEGT. The CDR3 runs to 15 residues. The CDR3 loop reads CASSPLSFRTDTQYF. The CDR3 DNA reads TGTGCCAGCAGTCCCCTGAGTTTTCGCACAGATACGCAGTATTTT.

This clonotype has ten or more counts. The rearrangement joins TRBV12-3 or TRBV12-4 to TRBJ2-1; tentatively, D is TRBD1 or TRBD2 (5 bases each). The V and J ends lost 7 bases and 0 bases respectively, with 13 bases between them. The CDR3 consists of 15 residues. The CDR3 is CASTRDGSSYNEQFF. DNA of the CDR3: TGTGCCAGCACACGGGACGGAAGCTCCTACAATGAGCAGTTCTTC.

The gene calls are TRBV7-9 and TRBJ2-5, with 9 bases identical to TRBD1. From germline, CDR1 is SEHNR and CDR2 FQNEAQ (reference sequence). The length of the CDR3 is 11 residues. V dropped 10 bases and J dropped 5; count of bases not matched to a gene: 2. The CDR3 region is CATQGAETQYF. In nucleotides, the CDR3 is TGTGCCACACAGGGGGCCGAGACCCAGTACTTC.

The rearrangement joins TRBV4-2 to TRBJ2-1, with 9 bases that match TRBD2. The CDR3 extends over 15 amino acids. Germline V gene data show CDR1 as LGHNA and CDR2 as YNFKEQ. Unmatched junction bases numbered 6, after V lost 3 bases and J lost 6 bases. This CDR3 is CASSHGGGGGNEQFF. Here the CDR3 DNA reads TGTGCCAGCAGCCACGGCGGGGGGGGTGGCAATGAGCAGTTCTTC.

This sequence joins TRBV12-3 or TRBV12-4 and TRBJ2-3; 7 bases align to TRBD2. V gave up 6 bases and J gave up 0 bases; unmatched junction bases: 6. The CDR3 has 15 residues. Here the CDR3 DNA reads TGTGCCAGCAGGTTAACTAGCGTCAGCACAGATACGCAGTATTTT. Translated, it gives CASRLTSVSTDTQYF.

The V call is TRBV7-9, the J call TRBJ2-1, with 10 bases identical to TRBD2. V was clipped by 4 bases and J by 5 bases; unmatched bases: 8. The CDR3 loop spans 16 amino acids. Germline-derived CDR1 and CDR2 are SEHNR and FQNEAQ (reference sequence). CDR3 in amino acids: CASSSPLAGEDNEQFF. The CDR3 nucleotides are TGTGCCAGCAGCTCCCCGCTAGCGGGAGAGGACAATGAGCAGTTCTTC.

This clonotype was counted between two and nine times. The V and J genes are TRBV10-3 and TRBJ2-7; D is unresolved. The germline V gene encodes CDR1 ENHRY and CDR2 SYGVKD. V dropped 0 bases and J dropped 1 base, with 7 bases sitting between them. The length of the CDR3 is 14 residues. CDR3 protein: CAISESSNSYEQYF. The CDR3 nucleotides are TGTGCCATCAGTGAGTCGTCGAATTCCTACGAGCAGTACTTC.

V gene TRBV7-3 combines with J gene TRBJ2-3, with 14 bases identical to TRBD2. V lost 5 bases and J lost 4; bases outside the gene matches: 5. In germline, CDR1 is SGHTA, CDR2 FQGTGA. The CDR3 spans 16 residues. CDR3 coding DNA: TGTGCCAGCAGCACCGGACTAGCGGGGGGCTCAGATACGCAGTATTTT. It is translated as CASSTGLAGGSDTQYF.

This chain joins TRBV5-1 and TRBJ2-7; the D gene could be TRBD1 or TRBD2 (5 bases each). CDR3 length equals 16 residues. The V gene's germline CDR1 is SGHRS and CDR2 YFSETQ. The V end lost 1 base, the J end lost 5 bases, and 19 bases lay between the germline ends. In DNA, the CDR3 is TGCGCCAGCAGCTTGTATTATAAGGCAGGGAGCGACGAGCAGTACTTC. Amino acids: CASSLYYKAGSDEQYF.

This clonotype has just a few counts. V usage is TRBV29-1 and J usage is TRBJ2-1; D gene ambiguous. V lost 2 bases and J 0 bases, leaving 11 bases between the germline ends. The CDR3 has 15 residues. Germline values: CDR1 SQVTM, CDR2 ANQGSEA. CDR3 nucleotide sequence: TGCAGCGTTGAATCCCCCAGAAGCTCCTACAATGAGCAGTTCTTC. It encodes CSVESPRSSYNEQFF.

This clonotype was detected only a few times. The rearrangement joins TRBV24-1 to TRBJ2-1, with TRBD2 matching over 9 bases. CDR1 and CDR2 from the germline V gene are KGHDR and SFDVKD. This CDR3 has 15 residues. V was clipped by 6 bases and J by 0 bases; unmatched bases: 2. In nucleotides, the CDR3 is TGTGCCACCAGTCGAGCGGGGGGCTCCTACAATGAGCAGTTCTTC. It yields the protein CATSRAGGSYNEQFF.

The chain recombines TRBV6-1 with TRBJ1-1; perhaps TRBD1 as D (6 bases). Per the germline V gene, CDR1 is MNHNS and CDR2 is SASEGT. V was cut by 5 bases and J by 6 bases, with 16 bases left in between. This CDR3 comprises 14 residues. The chain's CDR3 is CASSIRGFLPEAFF. CDR3 DNA: TGTGCCAGCAGTATCAGGGGTTTCCTCCCTGAAGCTTTCTTT.

V and J are TRBV14 and TRBJ2-3; the D gene is possibly TRBD1 (6 bases). V was trimmed by 0 bases and J by 5 bases, leaving 15 bases between them. This CDR3 spans 16 amino acids. Germline V CDR1 and CDR2: SGHDN, FVKESK. The CDR3 is CASSQEVARGVDTQYF. The CDR3 DNA reads as TGTGCCAGCAGCCAAGAGGTCGCCAGGGGAGTAGATACGCAGTATTTT.

The chain links TRBV6-2 or TRBV6-3 to TRBJ2-7; D not resolved. The V gene's germline CDR1 is MNHEY and CDR2 SVGEGT. The CDR3 has 14 residues. V was trimmed by 0 bases and J by 7 bases, leaving 13 bases between them. CDR3 region: CASSYSIPWGEQYF. The CDR3 DNA is TGTGCCAGCAGTTACTCGATTCCGTGGGGAGAGCAGTACTTC.

This clonotype turned up a few times. The chain employs TRBV7-9 and TRBJ2-1; D unclear. From germline, CDR1 is SEHNR and CDR2 FQNEAQ (reference sequence). The CDR3 has 14 residues. Trimming removed 4 bases from V and 0 bases from J, with 7 bases in between. In DNA form, the CDR3 reads TGTGCCAGCAGCTCTAGTGTCTCCTACAATGAGCAGTTCTTC. It translates to CASSSSVSYNEQFF.

DNA of the CDR3: TGTGCCAGTAGTATAACTAGCGGGAGCTACGAGCAGTACTTC. The encoded protein is CASSITSGSYEQYF. V gene TRBV19 combines with J gene TRBJ2-7, with TRBD2 matching 11 bases. The CDR3 extends over 14 amino acids. Unmatched junction bases numbered 0, after V lost 2 bases and J lost 3 bases. CDR1 LNHDA and CDR2 SQIVND come from the germline V gene (reference sequence).

In its sample, this clonotype was seen a few times. The gene calls are TRBV7-9 and TRBJ1-6, with D possibly being TRBD1 (5 bases). CDR1 is SEHNR, CDR2 FQNEAQ, per germline (reference sequence). Trimming left V 4 bases short and J 14 bases short, with 21 bases between. The CDR3 sequence is 15 residues long. As DNA, the CDR3 is TGTGCCAGCAGCTCCAGACAGCTCCCCGATTCGGCCCTCCACTTT. This gives the protein CASSSRQLPDSALHF.

This clonotype was picked up many times. This chain joins TRBV24-1 and TRBJ2-2; D is unclear. The CDR3 is 13 residues long. The V and J ends lost 5 bases and 4 bases respectively, with 7 bases between them. In germline, CDR1 is KGHDR, CDR2 SFDVKD. The CDR3 DNA reads as TGTGCCACCAGTGCCTTAACCACCGGGGAGCTGTTTTTT. The encoded protein is CATSALTTGELFF.

The chain links TRBV29-1 to TRBJ2-7, with 7 bases identical to TRBD1. The germline V gene encodes CDR1 SQVTM and CDR2 ANQGSEA. V gave up 4 bases and J gave up 2 bases; unmatched junction bases: 2. The CDR3 is made up of 12 amino acids. CDR3 in DNA: TGCAGCGTTGGGACAGGTCCCTACGAGCAGTACTTC. It encodes CSVGTGPYEQYF.